A single sample gave rise to the 5 T cell receptor beta chains below, sequenced in a study of blood T cell repertoires in COVID-19. The data were produced by immunoSEQ multiplex PCR, yet TCRdb's version contains in-frame clones alone and is incomplete. This table has some 150,000 clones, 76% appearing once. The sample was peripheral blood. The receptors derive from a woman of 80 years or more with active or convalescent COVID-19.

V usage is TRBV19 and J usage is TRBJ1-6; D unclear. The CDR3 contains 13 residues. V lost 6 bases and J 6 bases, leaving 9 bases between the germline ends. Germline V lookup: CDR1 LNHDA, CDR2 SQIVND (reference sequence). The CDR3 is CASSAVSNSPLHF. The CDR3 nucleotides read TGTGCCAGTAGCGCGGTTTCTAATTCACCCCTCCACTTT.

The chain uses TRBV6-5 and TRBJ2-7; perhaps TRBD1 as D (6 bases). Trimming left V 7 bases short and J 3 bases short, with 10 bases between. The CDR3 length is 12 residues. Per the germline V gene, CDR1 is MNHEY and CDR2 is SVGAGI. This chain's CDR3 is CASNQGNYEQYF. The CDR3 region has the DNA TGTGCCAGCAATCAGGGGAACTACGAGCAGTACTTC.

A single count supports this clone. This sequence joins TRBV10-3 and TRBJ1-1; 9 bases map to TRBD1. The V segment lost 0 bases and the J segment 5 bases; nucleotides outside the gene matches: 7. The CDR3 spans 16 residues. Germline V CDR1 and CDR2: ENHRY, SYGVKD. The CDR3 DNA reads TGTGCCATCAGTGAGTCTAGGGGACAGGGTGGTACTGAAGCTTTCTTT. It codes for CAISESRGQGGTEAFF.

The genes are TRBV5-8 and TRBJ2-1; possibly TRBD2 for D (5 bases). Deletions cut 4 bases from V and 1 base from J, with 15 bases between. Germline values: CDR1 SGHTS, CDR2 YDEGEE. This CDR3 spans 16 amino acids. The CDR3 loop is CASSPGARGSYNEQFF. CDR3 coding DNA: TGTGCCAGCAGCCCGGGCGCACGGGGATCCTACAATGAGCAGTTCTTC.

The V call is TRBV6-5, the J call TRBJ2-2, with D maybe TRBD2 (6 bases). This CDR3 contains 13 residues. Looked up from germline, CDR1 is MNHEY and CDR2 is SVGAGI. V gave up 2 bases and J gave up 6 bases, with 7 bases separating them. The CDR3 nucleotides read TGTGCCAGCAGTTACGGAGGGGCCGGGGAGCTGTTTTTT. Amino acid sequence: CASSYGGAGELFF.